Included here is one TCR beta chain sequence, with context. V trimming: 3 bases; J trimming: 1 base; junction bases outside the gene matches: 2. Germline CDR1 MNHEY, CDR2 SMNVEV (reference sequence). This CDR3 spans 14 amino acids. The record originates from a study of blood T cell repertoires in COVID-19. The data were produced by immunoSEQ multiplex PCR, yet TCRdb's version contains in-frame clones alone and is incomplete. Here the sample spans about 190,000 clones, nearly 90% being singletons. Input material: peripheral blood. The genes are TRBV27 and TRBJ2-5, with TRBD1 matching over 7 bases. The receptor's source is a man aged 45-60 years with acute or convalescent COVID-19. The CDR3 sequence is CASSFRDSQETQYF. The CDR3, as DNA: TGTGCCAGCAGTTTCCGGGACAGCCAAGAGACCCAGTACTTC.